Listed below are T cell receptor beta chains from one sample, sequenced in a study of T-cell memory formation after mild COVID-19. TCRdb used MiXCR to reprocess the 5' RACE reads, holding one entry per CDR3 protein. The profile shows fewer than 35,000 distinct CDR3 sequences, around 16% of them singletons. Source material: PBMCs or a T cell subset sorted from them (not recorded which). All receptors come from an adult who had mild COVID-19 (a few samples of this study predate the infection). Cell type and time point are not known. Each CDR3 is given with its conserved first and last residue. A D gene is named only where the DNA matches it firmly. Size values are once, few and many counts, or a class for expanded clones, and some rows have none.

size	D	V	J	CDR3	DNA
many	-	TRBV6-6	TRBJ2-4	CASSFNAGGLIAKNIQYF	TGTGCCAGCAGTTTCAACGCAGGGGGACTAATAGCCAAAAACATTCAGTACTTC
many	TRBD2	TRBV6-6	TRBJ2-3	CASTHRTGGSGTDTQYF	TGTGCCAGCACCCACAGGACGGGAGGGTCGGGCACAGATACGCAGTATTTT
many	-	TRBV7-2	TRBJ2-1	CASSKFNEQFF	TGTGCCAGCAGCAAGTTCAATGAGCAGTTCTTC
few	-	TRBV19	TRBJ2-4	CASSIGDIQYF	TGTGCCAGTAGTATAGGGGACATTCAGTACTTC
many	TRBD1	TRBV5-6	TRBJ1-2	CASTMTGGGGYTF	TGTGCCAGCACCATGACAGGGGGAGGTGGCTACACCTTC
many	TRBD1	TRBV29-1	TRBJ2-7	CSVEDRGTGGGEQYF	TGCAGCGTTGAAGATAGAGGGACAGGGGGTGGCGAGCAGTACTTC
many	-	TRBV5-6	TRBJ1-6	CASSNNGLDSPLHF	TGTGCCAGCAGCAATAATGGGCTTGATTCACCCCTCCACTTT
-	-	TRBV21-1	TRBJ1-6	CASSRPDRGTYNSPLHF	TGTGCCAGCAGCAGACCGGACAGGGGCACCTATAATTCACCCCTCCACTTT
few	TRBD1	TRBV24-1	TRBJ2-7	CATSATTGSYEQYF	TGTGCCACCAGTGCCACGACAGGGTCCTACGAGCAGTACTTC
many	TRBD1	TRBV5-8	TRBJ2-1	CAGRRLKGQGRYNEQFF	TGTGCCGGACGGAGACTAAAGGGACAGGGGAGGTACAATGAGCAGTTCTTC
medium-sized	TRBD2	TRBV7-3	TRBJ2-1	CASSQGLAGAYNEQFF	TGTGCCAGCAGCCAAGGACTAGCGGGGGCCTACAATGAGCAGTTCTTC
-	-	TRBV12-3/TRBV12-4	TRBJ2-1	CASSPHLAFGDEQFF	TGTGCCAGCAGTCCCCACCTGGCCTTCGGGGATGAGCAGTTCTTC
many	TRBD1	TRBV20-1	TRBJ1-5	CSASSQGADQPQHF	TGCAGTGCTAGTAGCCAGGGGGCTGATCAGCCCCAGCATTTT
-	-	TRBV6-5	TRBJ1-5	CASSYVQSGQPQHF	TGTGCCAGCAGTTACGTCCAGTCAGGCCAGCCCCAGCATTTT
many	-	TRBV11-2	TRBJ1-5	CASSLAGHSNQPQHF	TGTGCCAGCAGCTTAGCCGGACATTCCAATCAGCCCCAGCATTTT
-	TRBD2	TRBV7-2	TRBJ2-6	CATSPGGTGANVLTF	TGTGCCACCTCCCCGGGAGGGACTGGGGCCAACGTCCTGACTTTC
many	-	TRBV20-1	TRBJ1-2	CSAREGRGYTF	TGCAGTGCTAGAGAGGGGAGAGGCTACACCTTC
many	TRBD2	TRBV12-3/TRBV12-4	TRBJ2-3	CASSLRLAEGTQYF	TGTGCCAGCAGTCTAAGACTAGCAGAAGGTACGCAGTATTTT
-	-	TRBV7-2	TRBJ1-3	CASSLARNTIYF	TGTGCCAGCAGCTTAGCGAGAAACACCATATATTTT
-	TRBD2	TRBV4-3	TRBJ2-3	CASSQRAGVGDTQYF	TGCGCCAGCAGCCAACGAGCGGGAGTTGGAGATACGCAGTATTTT
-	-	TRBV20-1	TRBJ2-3	CSANIDTQYF	TGCAGTGCTAATATCGATACGCAGTATTTT
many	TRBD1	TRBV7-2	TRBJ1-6	CASSRRPDRGHSPLHF	TGTGCCAGCAGCCGCAGACCCGACAGGGGGCACTCACCCCTCCACTTT
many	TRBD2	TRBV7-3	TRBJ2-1	CASSRTSGGNEQFF	TGTGCCAGCAGCCGGACTAGCGGCGGCAATGAGCAGTTCTTC
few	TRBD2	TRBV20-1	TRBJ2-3	CSAYSGGKDTQYF	TGCAGTGCTTATAGCGGGGGCAAAGATACGCAGTATTTT
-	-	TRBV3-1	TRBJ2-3	CASCLLRTHTQYF	TGTGCCAGCTGTTTGCTGCGCACACATACGCAGTATTTT
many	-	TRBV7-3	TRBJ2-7	CASSPNGGSGYEQYF	TGTGCCAGCAGCCCGAACGGGGGCAGCGGGTACGAGCAGTACTTC
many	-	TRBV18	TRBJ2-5	CASSPPGLNLQETQYF	TGTGCCAGCTCACCACCCGGACTGAACCTACAAGAGACCCAGTACTTC
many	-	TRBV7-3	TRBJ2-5	CASSRGLGETQYF	TGTGCCAGCAGCCGCGGACTGGGAGAGACCCAGTACTTC
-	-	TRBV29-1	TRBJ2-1	CSVEEASPPYNEQFF	TGCAGCGTTGAAGAGGCGTCCCCACCGTACAATGAGCAGTTCTTC